This is a list of T cell receptor beta chains from one sample in a study of blood T cell repertoires in COVID-19. Assay: immunoSEQ multiplex PCR; the TCRdb copy retains only in-frame clones and omits some. The repertoire holds about 500,000 clones, with roughly 90% as singletons. The source material was PBMCs or T cells enriched from blood (not recorded which). All receptors come from a woman aged 18 to 35 who had recovered from COVID-19. Both conserved end residues are trimmed from each CDR3. Each record gives: V gene, CDR3 length, CDR3 protein.

V: TRBV9
length: 9
CDR3: ASSSRGHYT

V: TRBV5-1
length: 17
CDR3: ASSSPRGRLAGDHNEQF

V: TRBV7-2
length: 15
CDR3: ASSPAATSTMGDTQY

V: TRBV5-1
length: 15
CDR3: ASSLDMALRSGNTIY

V: TRBV7-6
length: 12
CDR3: ASSPRGEGNTIY

V: TRBV30
length: 10
CDR3: AWRRGGTEAF

V: TRBV5-5
length: 12
CDR3: ASSLQGAGTEAF

V: TRBV7-8
length: 13
CDR3: ASSPSELSTDTQY

V: TRBV19
length: 14
CDR3: ASGKAPGGPGNEQF

V: TRBV4-2
length: 15
CDR3: ASSQEASAQGGETQY

V: TRBV28
length: 12
CDR3: ASSQGGGNTEAF

V: TRBV3-1/TRBV3-2
length: 15
CDR3: ASSQGPGLSRTDTQY

V: TRBV30
length: 13
CDR3: AWSVQWTGETEAF

V: TRBV19
length: 11
CDR3: ATRFQGGEKLF

V: TRBV28
length: 12
CDR3: ASTPGQGAYEQY

V: TRBV6-5
length: 10
CDR3: ASGQMNYEQY

V: TRBV2
length: 14
CDR3: ASSRLAGGSTGELF

V: TRBV9
length: 14
CDR3: ASSVEGTGNNEKLF

V: TRBV27
length: 15
CDR3: ASSSQTGGLNTGELF

V: TRBV28
length: 12
CDR3: ASIGGAANYGYT

V: TRBV7-9
length: 14
CDR3: ASSSSGRQGGTEAF

V: TRBV6-2/TRBV6-3
length: 13
CDR3: ASSYSRLSNQPQH

V: TRBV19
length: 14
CDR3: ASSLSPKTSYNEQF

V: TRBV19
length: 13
CDR3: ASSITGSNIYEQY

V: TRBV29-1
length: 9
CDR3: SVEVVTEAF

V: TRBV5-1
length: 13
CDR3: ASSLQGATNEKLF

V: TRBV5-4
length: 12
CDR3: ASSFSGVTDTQY

V: TRBV6-5
length: 13
CDR3: ASSYGPSSGNTIY

V: TRBV30
length: 12
CDR3: ALARQGVGETQY

V: TRBV27
length: 13
CDR3: ASSLSLDRDNEQF

V: TRBV5-4
length: 13
CDR3: ASSLAGTGGAGQY

V: TRBV7-9
length: 14
CDR3: ASSFGIPNFPEEQF

V: TRBV29-1
length: 9
CDR3: SGGNADGYT

V: TRBV19
length: 13
CDR3: ASSIAGGSNQPQH

V: TRBV2
length: 13
CDR3: ASSRSKTGGGEQY

V: TRBV2
length: 13
CDR3: ASRGGLIEGQPQH

V: TRBV29-1
length: 11
CDR3: SGPRDYLYEQY

V: TRBV25-1
length: 12
CDR3: ASSDPRSYNEQF

V: TRBV27
length: 12
CDR3: ASSLSSAQETQY

V: TRBV7-2
length: 12
CDR3: ASSPWQMNTEAF

V: TRBV3-1/TRBV3-2
length: 12
CDR3: ASSQGTGNQPQH

V: TRBV19
length: 13
CDR3: ATAGTGVLNTEAF

V: TRBV9
length: 12
CDR3: ASSAGHTNTEAF

V: TRBV18
length: 13
CDR3: ASSPTAAITGELF

V: TRBV5-1
length: 13
CDR3: ASSLESSPDTEAF